The 30 T cell receptor beta chains below were found in one sample sequenced in a study of blood T cell repertoires in COVID-19. Profiled with immunoSEQ multiplex PCR; TCRdb holds only in-frame clones, not every one. The data hold some 220,000 clones, with 85% to 90% observed a single time. Sequenced material: PBMCs or T cells enriched from blood (not recorded which). These receptors came from a woman in her late teens or twenties in a cohort exposed to, infected with or recovered from COVID-19 (not recorded which).

The rearrangement uses TRBV28 and TRBJ1-4; TRBD1 agrees at 7 bases. Trimming removed 7 bases from V and 8 bases from J; junction bases left unmatched: 7. The germline V gene has CDR1 MDHEN and CDR2 SYDVKM. There are 13 residues in the CDR3. The CDR3 is CASTPGQEEKLFF. CDR3 in DNA: TGTGCCAGCACCCCAGGACAGGAAGAAAAACTGTTTTTT. The full variable domain, in which reference TRBV28 and TRBJ1-4 provide the parts outside the CDR3, is DVKVTQSSRYLVKRTGEKVFLECVQDMDHENMFWYRQDPGLGLRLIYFSYDVKMKEKGDIPEGYSVSREKKERFSLILESASTNQTSMYLCASTPGQEEKLFFGSGTQLSVL.

The chain couples TRBV10-2 to TRBJ2-7; weak D call: TRBD2 (5 bases). Trimming pared 7 bases from V and 0 bases from J, leaving 13 bases between. Germline V gene lookup returns CDR1 WSHSY and CDR2 SAAADI. This CDR3 region has 14 residues. The CDR3 DNA reads as TGCGCCAGCACTACCCTAGCATACTCCTACGAGCAGTACTTC. Its translation is CASTTLAYSYEQYF.

This clone showed up just once. The rearrangement joins TRBV6-5 to TRBJ2-3; the D is unclear. Germline CDR1 MNHEY, CDR2 SVGAGI. V was clipped by 0 bases and J by 0 bases, with 4 bases between them. The CDR3 has 14 residues. CDR3 residues: CASSYSSSTDTQYF. The CDR3 nucleotides read TGTGCCAGCAGTTACTCGTCGAGCACAGATACGCAGTATTTT.

V usage is TRBV28 and J usage is TRBJ2-1; weak D call: TRBD1 (5 bases). Trimming stripped 8 bases from V and 3 bases from J, with 14 bases between. The CDR3 runs to 14 residues. The germline V gene encodes CDR1 MDHEN and CDR2 SYDVKM. CDR3 amino acids: CASAPGIFYNEQFF. The CDR3 DNA sequence: TGTGCCAGCGCACCAGGGATCTTCTACAATGAGCAGTTCTTC.

This chain connects TRBV5-8 to TRBJ2-5; 8 bases are shared with TRBD2. After removal of 2 bases from V and 1 base from J, the junction contained 7 bases not matched to a gene. The CDR3 has 16 amino acids. Germline V gives CDR1 SGHTS, CDR2 YDEGEE. The CDR3 DNA follows: TGTGCCAGCAGCTTACGACGGGGGGGCTCCCAAGAGACCCAGTACTTC. The encoded protein is CASSLRRGGSQETQYF.

The chain uses TRBV24-1 and TRBJ2-2; 9 bases fit TRBD1. CDR1 is KGHDR and CDR2 is SFDVKD in the germline V gene. V lost 3 bases and J lost 6; bases outside the gene matches: 13. The CDR3 length is 18 residues. The CDR3 here is CATSDRRDRDSRAGELFF. The CDR3 DNA reads as TGTGCCACCAGTGATCGCCGGGACAGGGATTCTCGCGCCGGGGAGCTGTTTTTT.

The chain joins TRBV3-1 (or the pseudogene TRBV3-2) to TRBJ2-7; a weak D match, TRBD2 (6 bases). Germline CDR1 and CDR2: LGHDT and YNNKEL (reference sequence). The V end lost 3 bases, the J end lost 2 bases, and 8 bases lay between the germline ends. This CDR3 is built from 13 residues. CDR3 sequence reads: CASSHGLTYEQYF. The CDR3 DNA follows: TGTGCCAGCAGCCACGGACTAACCTACGAGCAGTACTTC.

The rearrangement uses TRBV19 and TRBJ1-1, with TRBD1 as a possible D gene (5 bases). The germline gives CDR1 LNHDA, CDR2 SQIVND (reference sequence). The CDR3 length is 15 residues. Deletions cut 7 bases from V and 4 bases from J, with 19 bases between. CDR3 sequence (DNA): TGTGCCAGTACCCCATCTGGCAGGGTAACCACTGAAGCTTTCTTT. It encodes CASTPSGRVTTEAFF.

This clone was detected only once. This sequence joins TRBV5-5 and TRBJ1-1, with D hard to call. Germline CDR1 reads SGHKS; CDR2 reads YYEKEE (reference sequence). This CDR3 comprises 17 residues. With 1 base removed from V and 1 base from J, the gap between germline ends came to 17 bases. The CDR3 here is CASSLIWVEGQNTEAFF. The CDR3 DNA reads TGTGCCAGCAGCTTGATTTGGGTAGAGGGTCAGAACACTGAAGCTTTCTTT.

This clone was found once. The CDR3 spells CASSSGTALEKLFF. CDR3 DNA sequence: TGTGCCAGCAGCTCCGGGACAGCTCTTGAAAAACTGTTTTTT. The chain carries TRBV9 and TRBJ1-4; 7 nucleotides match TRBD1. The CDR3 is made up of 14 amino acids. Germline V gene lookup returns CDR1 SGDLS and CDR2 YYNGEE. The ends lost 4 bases at V and 7 bases at J; junction bases unmatched: 7.

This sequence joins TRBV7-9 and TRBJ1-1; no clear D gene. This CDR3 is 14 amino acids long. Trimming removed 1 base from V and 3 bases from J, with 9 bases in between. Germline V gene lookup returns CDR1 SEHNR and CDR2 FQNEAQ (reference sequence). The CDR3 DNA reads TGTGCCAGCAGCTTAGATCCGGGTTACACTGAAGCTTTCTTT. Translating it yields CASSLDPGYTEAFF.

The rearrangement links TRBV11-3 to TRBJ1-1; 7 bases are a match to TRBD1. The V segment lost 5 bases and the J segment 7 bases; nucleotides outside the gene matches: 10. Germline V CDR1 and CDR2: SGHNT, YENEEA. The CDR3 runs to 14 residues. As DNA, the CDR3 is TGTGCCAGCAGCAAACGACAGGGACGGATTGAAGCTTTCTTT. Its translation: CASSKRQGRIEAFF.

This clone was counted only a few times. V usage is TRBV19 and J usage is TRBJ1-1, with a weak D call TRBD1 (6 bases). Per germline, CDR1 LNHDA and CDR2 SQIVND (reference sequence). The CDR3 extends over 15 amino acids. V dropped 5 bases and J dropped 2 bases, with 15 bases sitting between them. CDR3 in amino acids: CASSSTTGPNTEAFF. The DNA of the CDR3 is TGTGCCAGTAGTTCGACGACAGGACCCAACACTGAAGCTTTCTTT.

This chain joins TRBV6-5 and TRBJ1-2, with TRBD1 identical over 9 bases. The CDR3 spans 15 residues. The V gene end was trimmed by 5 bases and the J gene end by 8 bases; junction bases not matched to a gene: 12. Germline V gene data show CDR1 as MNHEY and CDR2 as SVGAGI. The CDR3 region is CASSLTIQGAGGYTF. The CDR3 DNA follows: TGTGCCAGCAGTCTAACTATACAGGGGGCGGGAGGCTACACCTTC.

V usage is TRBV27 and J usage is TRBJ1-1, with 8 bases fitting TRBD1. CDR1 is MNHEY and CDR2 is SMNVEV in the germline V gene (reference sequence). The CDR3 runs 15 residues. The trim removed 4 bases at V and 0 bases at J, leaving 4 bases unmatched. DNA of the CDR3: TGTGCCAGCAGTTGGGCAGGGGGCTTGAACACTGAAGCTTTCTTT. This codes for CASSWAGGLNTEAFF.

The V and J genes are TRBV5-1 and TRBJ2-1; 8 bases are shared with TRBD2. V shed 4 bases and J 0 bases; nucleotides not matched to a gene: 6. Germline loops: CDR1 SGHRS, CDR2 YFSETQ. This CDR3 contains 16 residues. The chain's CDR3 is CASSPGGGSSYNEQFF. The CDR3 nucleotides are TGCGCCAGCAGCCCGGGAGGGGGGTCCTCCTACAATGAGCAGTTCTTC.

The chain uses TRBV5-1 and TRBJ2-7; 8 bases are shared with TRBD1. The CDR3 has 13 amino acids. The ends lost 8 bases at V and 5 bases at J; junction bases unmatched: 9. Germline CDR1 SGHRS, CDR2 YFSETQ. The CDR3 spells CASRLQGVDEQYF. CDR3 DNA: TGCGCCAGTCGATTACAGGGGGTGGACGAGCAGTACTTC.

This clone appeared a few times. V is TRBV28 and J is TRBJ1-2, with a weak D call TRBD1 (6 bases). The CDR3 covers 17 residues. Trimming stripped 7 bases from V and 1 base from J, with 22 bases between. Germline CDR1 is MDHEN and CDR2 is SYDVKM. The CDR3 nucleotides read TGTGCCAGCAATTCTGCCAGGGGACGGGAAGTTAACTATGGCTACACCTTC. Translated, it gives CASNSARGREVNYGYTF.

The V call is TRBV4-1, the J call TRBJ1-1; perhaps TRBD1 as D (5 bases). Germline V gene data show CDR1 as MGHRA and CDR2 as YSYEKL. The CDR3 runs to 12 residues. The V end lost 10 bases, the J end lost 4 bases, and 13 bases lay between the germline ends. The CDR3 DNA follows: TGCGCCACCGGGGGGGTGATCACTGAAGCTTTCTTT. Translation gives CATGGVITEAFF.

CDR3: CASSLDRVGDYEQYF. Written as DNA, the CDR3 is TGCGCCAGCAGCTTGGACAGGGTCGGAGACTACGAGCAGTACTTC. This chain links TRBV5-1 with TRBJ2-7; D may be TRBD1 (6 bases). V lost 0 bases to trimming and J lost 3 bases, with 13 bases between them. The germline gives CDR1 SGHRS, CDR2 YFSETQ. CDR3 length: 15 residues.

This chain uses TRBV5-4 with TRBJ2-3, with D perhaps matching TRBD2 (6 bases). Germline V lookup: CDR1 SGHNT, CDR2 YYREEE (reference sequence). Trimming cost V 2 bases and J 2 bases, with 9 bases left between them. The CDR3 spans 14 residues. CDR3 residues: CASSFRGDTDTQYF. In DNA, the CDR3 is TGTGCCAGCAGCTTCCGCGGGGACACAGATACGCAGTATTTT.

The rearrangement uses TRBV27 and TRBJ2-1, with TRBD1 matching over 8 bases. The CDR3 totals 15 residues. Germline CDR1 is MNHEY and CDR2 is SMNVEV (reference sequence). With V trimmed by 2 bases and J by 3 bases, 3 bases remained unmatched. CDR3 region: CASSLTGQGYNEQFF. CDR3 sequence (DNA): TGTGCCAGCAGTTTAACCGGACAGGGCTACAATGAGCAGTTCTTC.

This chain joins TRBV6-6 and TRBJ1-2; 8 nucleotides line up with TRBD1. Germline V gene lookup returns CDR1 MNHNY and CDR2 SVGAGI (reference sequence). CDR3 length: 15 residues. V lost 5 bases and J lost 3; bases outside the gene matches: 8. The CDR3 DNA is TGTGCCAGCAGTACCGACAGGGGCGCCGACTATGGCTACACCTTC. Translating it yields CASSTDRGADYGYTF.

This chain links TRBV19 with TRBJ2-3; 8 bases fit TRBD2. V lost 9 bases, J lost 1 base, and 12 bases stayed unmatched. The germline V gene encodes CDR1 LNHDA and CDR2 SQIVND (reference sequence). CDR3 length: 16 residues. The CDR3 reads CARIGKREKRTDTQYF. For the CDR3, the DNA is TGTGCCAGAATCGGAAAGCGGGAGAAACGCACAGATACGCAGTATTTT.

This chain connects TRBV27 to TRBJ1-2; no clear D gene. Germline V lookup: CDR1 MNHEY, CDR2 SMNVEV (reference sequence). The CDR3 runs 15 residues. The V end lost 5 bases, the J end lost 2 bases, and 15 bases lay between the germline ends. CDR3 nucleotide sequence: TGTGCCAGCAGTCCCCAGGCGGGGTACAACTATGGCTACACCTTC. It is translated as CASSPQAGYNYGYTF.

This clone was picked up a small number of times. The chain employs TRBV11-2 and TRBJ1-6; a weak D match, TRBD1 (6 bases). Germline CDR1 is SGHAT and CDR2 is FQNNGV. This CDR3 has 16 residues. Trimming left V 3 bases short and J 2 bases short, with 11 bases between. CDR3 in DNA: TGTGCCAGCAGCTTGGGGGCAGGACCCTATAATTCACCCCTCCACTTT. It translates to CASSLGAGPYNSPLHF.

The chain couples TRBV6-1 to TRBJ2-1; D is possibly TRBD2 (6 bases). Germline CDR1 reads MNHNS; CDR2 reads SASEGT. The CDR3 is made up of 16 amino acids. V was clipped by 2 bases and J by 0 bases, with 11 bases between them. CDR3 bases: TGTGCCAGCAGTGAACCGGGACTCGGCTCCTACAATGAGCAGTTCTTC. As protein: CASSEPGLGSYNEQFF.

In DNA, the CDR3 is TGTGCCAGCAGCCAGGGGGTGTCACCCCTCCACTTT. Its translation: CASSQGVSPLHF. The rearrangement links TRBV6-5 to TRBJ1-6, with 7 bases that match TRBD1. Germline V lookup: CDR1 MNHEY, CDR2 SVGAGI. The V gene end was trimmed by 6 bases and the J gene end by 10 bases; junction bases not matched to a gene: 3. The CDR3 length is 12 residues.

The V and J genes are TRBV12-5 and TRBJ2-5, with 12 bases aligning to TRBD2. This CDR3 spans 17 amino acids. The junction had 8 bases not matched to a gene; V was cut back by 5 bases and J by 1 base. CDR1 LGHNT and CDR2 FRNRAP come from the germline V gene. CDR3 nucleotide sequence: TGTGCTAGTGGTCCGACTAGCGGGAGCGCTATCCAAGAGACCCAGTACTTC. Protein: CASGPTSGSAIQETQYF. Supplemented by reference TRBV12-5 and TRBJ2-5, the full variable domain reads DARVTQTPRHKVTEMGQEVTMRCQPILGHNTVFWYRQTMMQGLELLAYFRNRAPLDDSGMPKDRFSAEMPDATLATLKIQPSEPRDSAVYFCASGPTSGSAIQETQYFGPGTRLLVL.

The chain combines TRBV30 with TRBJ1-3, with D perhaps matching TRBD1 (6 bases). This CDR3 contains 14 residues. CDR1 and CDR2 (germline): GTSNPN, SVGIG (reference sequence). Trimming left V 6 bases short and J 5 bases short, with 17 bases between. The CDR3 bases are TGTGCCTGTTCGACAGGTGGTTGGAGAAACACCATATATTTT. Translated: CACSTGGWRNTIYF.